This T cell receptor (beta chain) was recovered during a study of T-cell reconstitution after alpha-beta-depleted transplantation in children. This clonotype was observed a few times. There are 16 residues in the CDR3. Unmatched junction bases numbered 9, after V lost 6 bases and J lost 0 bases. The library targeted TCRbeta and was prepared with unique molecular identifiers. TCRdb itself ran the PCR reads through MiXCR, one entry per CDR3 protein. Among some 600,000 distinct CDR3 sequences listed, roughly 15% were seen once. The rearrangement joins TRBV12-3 or TRBV12-4 to TRBJ1-1, with TRBD1 matching 8 bases. This specimen consisted of PBMCs from the stem cell graft donor, obtained from the stem cell graft. This sequence was found in a human donor who donated a stem cell graft to a child with acute myeloid leukemia. CDR3 nucleotide sequence: TGTGCCAGCAGCGAACCCGGGACAGGAATGAACACTGAAGCTTTCTTT. This sequence encodes CASSEPGTGMNTEAFF.